The clone carrying this TCR beta chain showed up many times. Its antigen is not known. The length of the CDR3 is 15 residues. V lost 4 bases to trimming and J lost 2 bases, with 13 bases between them. Germline CDR1 and CDR2: KGHDR and SFDVKD. This entry belongs to a study of T-cell reconstitution after alpha-beta-depleted transplantation in children. General study findings and limits: Newly produced T cells mostly provided counts and TCRbeta diversity after one year, as hyperexpanded clones declined. Two months or so post-transplant, alpha-beta T cells reportedly derived from several hundred expanded graft clones. Surviving recipient T cells and intrathymic progenitors accounted for some patients' high TCRbeta diversity at day 60.

The TCRbeta library incorporated unique molecular identifiers. MiXCR, run by TCRdb on the PCR reads, gives a single entry per CDR3 protein. Of 280,000 or so distinct CDR3 sequences in the sample, around 10% were seen once. This TCR came from a male patient aged 2-15 years who had a stem cell transplant for chronic granulomatous disease, so the T cells may come from the graft donor. This chain uses TRBV24-1 with TRBJ2-5, with TRBD1 as a possible D gene (6 bases). This specimen consisted of peripheral blood, obtained 180 days after TCRalphabeta/CD19-depleted stem cell transplant. In DNA form, the CDR3 reads TGTGCCACCAGTGACTCTCGGACAGTGCAAGAGACCCAGTACTTC. Amino acids: CATSDSRTVQETQYF.